This T cell receptor beta chain was captured by sequencing in a study of shared clonotypes between healthy human individuals. This table comes from immunoSEQ multiplex PCR, and its TCRdb copy is limited to in-frame clones, with some not included. The data contain about 2.4 million clones, over 85% of them singletons. Sequencing was done on a sample of naive CD4+ T cells from PBMCs. Stated subset: CD45RA+ positively selected. This receptor was identified in a man in his late teens or twenties in good health. Some clones in this sample may be carry-over from other donors' samples.

For the CDR3, the DNA is TGTGCCAGATCCCCGAGCGGGGCGAACACCGGGGAGCTGTTTTTT. It codes for CARSPSGANTGELFF. The gene calls are TRBV19 and TRBJ2-2, with 7 nucleotides matching TRBD2. Looked up from germline, CDR1 is LNHDA and CDR2 is SQIVND (reference sequence). The CDR3 is 15 residues long. Unmatched junction bases numbered 7, after V lost 9 bases and J lost 0 bases.